This is a list of T cell receptor beta chains from one sample in a study of a mutant IDH1 vaccine in newly diagnosed glioma. Profiled with immunoSEQ multiplex PCR; TCRdb holds only in-frame clones, not every one. Counted here are about 26,000 clones, over 80% occurring once; the ten biggest clones make up roughly 30%. These receptors have no identified antigens. Here the sequenced sample was PBMCs, taken from a glioma patient whose treatment included an IDH1 peptide vaccine. Receptors originate from a man younger than 45 with glioma. Both conserved end residues are part of each CDR3. A D gene is named only where the DNA matches it firmly. Expanded clones get a size class; other rows say once, few or many, or leave the size out.

V	size	J	D	DNA	CDR3
TRBV5-4	.	TRBJ1-1	TRBD1	TGTGCCAGCAGCTTGGCGCAGACAGGGAGCACTGAAGCTTTCTTT	CASSLAQTGSTEAFF
TRBV5-4	.	TRBJ1-1	.	TGTGCCAGCAGCGTTGGACACATGAACACTGAAGCTTTCTTT	CASSVGHMNTEAFF
TRBV2	.	TRBJ2-1	.	TGTGCCAGCAAGGTAGGGTCTAGCTCCTACAATGAGCAGTTCTTC	CASKVGSSSYNEQFF
TRBV7-9	.	TRBJ2-6	.	TGTGCCAGCAGCCGCCTGTTTTCTGGGGCCAACGTCCTGACTTTC	CASSRLFSGANVLTF
TRBV4-3	.	TRBJ2-7	.	TGCGCCAGCAGCCAAGTTTGGGCCCTGGGACTCTACGAGCAGTACTTC	CASSQVWALGLYEQYF
TRBV28	once	TRBJ1-1	.	TGTGCCAGCAGTGCGCCCCAAGCGAACACTGAAGCTTTCTTT	CASSAPQANTEAFF
TRBV4-1	.	TRBJ2-3	TRBD2	TGCGCCAGCAGCCATGGACTAGCGAGTTCACCGGTTTTT	CASSHGLASSPVF
TRBV5-1	.	TRBJ2-7	.	TGCGCCAGCAGCACCGGGGACGGATACTACGAGCAGTACTTC	CASSTGDGYYEQYF
TRBV2	.	TRBJ2-1	TRBD2	TGTGCCAGCAGTGAGTTTTTGGGGGGGACCTACAATGAGCAGTTCTTC	CASSEFLGGTYNEQFF
TRBV6-1	.	TRBJ1-5	.	TGTGCCAGCAGTGAAGTTAGGACAGTGGATCAGCCCCAGCATTTT	CASSEVRTVDQPQHF
TRBV28	.	TRBJ2-7	.	TGTGCCAGCAGACCGGGGGCCTCCTACGAGCAGTACTTC	CASRPGASYEQYF
TRBV25-1	.	TRBJ2-7	TRBD2	TGTGCCAGCAGTGACCTAGCGGGAGCCTCTTACGAGCAGTACTTC	CASSDLAGASYEQYF
TRBV5-4	.	TRBJ2-7	.	TGTGCCAGCAGCAGCCGGGACACCTCCTACGAGCAGTACTTC	CASSSRDTSYEQYF
TRBV30	.	TRBJ1-5	.	TGTGCCTGGAGACAGGAGGATCAGCCCCAGCATTTT	CAWRQEDQPQHF
TRBV19	.	TRBJ2-7	.	TGTGCCAGTAGTCGCCCTGGGGAGTCCTACGAGCAGTACTTC	CASSRPGESYEQYF
TRBV4-3	.	TRBJ1-5	.	TGCGCCAGCAGCCAAGAGTCAACGGTGCCGCCCCAGCATTTT	CASSQESTVPPQHF
TRBV7-9	.	TRBJ2-1	TRBD2	TGTGCCAGCAGGGCTAGCGGGAGTAACGAGCAGTTCTTC	CASRASGSNEQFF
TRBV7-9	.	TRBJ2-5	.	TGTGCCAGCAGCCTTATGGGGGGAACGGAGTACTTC	CASSLMGGTEYF
TRBV5-6	once	TRBJ1-2	TRBD1	TGTGCCAGCAGCGGGGGACAGACTAACTATGGCTACACCTTC	CASSGGQTNYGYTF
TRBV13	.	TRBJ1-4	.	TGTGCCAGCAGCTTAGGGGGAGATCCTGAAAAACTGTTTTTT	CASSLGGDPEKLFF
TRBV6-5	.	TRBJ2-3	TRBD2	TGTGCCAGCAGTTACCGGACTAGCGGGGCCACAGATACGCAGTATTTT	CASSYRTSGATDTQYF
TRBV7-6	once	TRBJ2-1	.	TGTGCCAGCAGCTTATCGGAATCCTACAATGAGCAGTTCTTC	CASSLSESYNEQFF
TRBV7-6	.	TRBJ1-1	TRBD1	TGTGCCAGCAGCATGGGACAGGCGAACACTGAAGCTTTCTTT	CASSMGQANTEAFF
TRBV9	.	TRBJ1-2	TRBD1	TGTGCCAGCAGCCCGCGGACAGGGTTAAACTATGGCTACACCTTC	CASSPRTGLNYGYTF
TRBV25-1	.	TRBJ2-5	.	TGTGCCAGCAGTGAAGCCATCCAAGAGACCCAGTACTTC	CASSEAIQETQYF
TRBV27	few	TRBJ2-3	.	TGTGCCAGCAGTACCCGCGGACGCACAGATACGCAGTATTTT	CASSTRGRTDTQYF
TRBV19	.	TRBJ2-3	TRBD2	TGTGCCAGTATTGGAGCGGGAGGGCCGTATGGCACAGATACGCAGTATTTT	CASIGAGGPYGTDTQYF
TRBV5-1	.	TRBJ1-1	.	TGCGCCAGCAGCGCGGGGGGCCGTCGCGTGAACACTGAAGCTTTCTTT	CASSAGGRRVNTEAFF
TRBV5-1	.	TRBJ2-1	.	TGCGCCAGCAGCCCCACTGGCGGGGGCTTGCGCAATGAGCAGTTCTTC	CASSPTGGGLRNEQFF
TRBV4-1	.	TRBJ2-3	.	TGCGCCAGCAGCCAAGATCTGGCGGGGGCCACAGATACGCAGTATTTT	CASSQDLAGATDTQYF
TRBV30	.	TRBJ1-2	.	TGTGCCTGGAGTTCTGGTCTTAACTATGGCTACACCTTC	CAWSSGLNYGYTF
TRBV6-6	.	TRBJ2-1	TRBD2	TGTGCCAGCAGTTACGGACTAGCCCGAGCCTACAATGAGCAGTTCTTC	CASSYGLARAYNEQFF
TRBV7-6	.	TRBJ1-5	.	TGTGCCAGCAGCTTACGGCAGGGGTTGGATCAGCCCCAGCATTTT	CASSLRQGLDQPQHF
TRBV4-3	.	TRBJ2-7	.	TGCGCCAGCAGCCAGTACTGGGGATCCGGGACATCCTCCTACGAGCAGTACTTC	CASSQYWGSGTSSYEQYF
TRBV2	.	TRBJ2-5	TRBD2	TGTGCCAGCAGTGAAGATCTAGCGGGCCAAGAGACCCAGTACTTC	CASSEDLAGQETQYF
TRBV29-1	.	TRBJ2-7	.	TGCAGCGTATGGACGTCGCAGACCTACGAGCAGTACTTC	CSVWTSQTYEQYF
TRBV18	.	TRBJ1-1	.	TGTGCCAGCTCACCCTCCATGAGCGCTGAAGCTTTCTTT	CASSPSMSAEAFF
TRBV29-1	few	TRBJ2-2	.	TGCAGCGTTGTAGACGGGGGGAACACCGGGGAGCTGTTTTTT	CSVVDGGNTGELFF
TRBV6-7	.	TRBJ1-2	.	TGTGCCAGCAGTTACGGAGTCCAAGCTAACTATGGCTACACCTTC	CASSYGVQANYGYTF
TRBV19	.	TRBJ2-7	.	TGTGCCAGTAGTCCTGATCGACTCGAGCAGTACTTC	CASSPDRLEQYF
TRBV7-2	.	TRBJ1-5	.	TGTGCCAGCAGCTATAGCAATCAGCCCCAGCATTTT	CASSYSNQPQHF
TRBV4-1	.	TRBJ2-5	.	TGCGCCAGCAGCCTAACTGGCCTGGAGACCCAGTACTTC	CASSLTGLETQYF
TRBV28	.	TRBJ2-5	TRBD2	TGTGCCAGCAGTGGACTAGCGGACCAAGAGACCCAGTACTTC	CASSGLADQETQYF
TRBV29-1	once	TRBJ2-2	TRBD2	TGCAGCGTTGGGCTAGCGGGGGGGCTCACCGAGCTGTTTTTT	CSVGLAGGLTELFF
TRBV4-3	.	TRBJ1-3	TRBD1	TGCGCCAGCAGCCCGACCGGGACAGGGGGAGTACGTGGAAACACCATATATTTT	CASSPTGTGGVRGNTIYF
TRBV27	.	TRBJ2-7	TRBD2	TGTGCCAGCAGTTTATCTGTTCGGACTAGCGGGAGCTACGAGCAGTACTTC	CASSLSVRTSGSYEQYF
TRBV5-1	.	TRBJ1-1	.	TGCGCCAGCAGCTTGGGGCAGGAGAACACTGAAGCTTTCTTT	CASSLGQENTEAFF
TRBV29-1	.	TRBJ2-5	.	TGCAGCGTTGAGGAGGGGTACCAAGAGACCCAGTACTTC	CSVEEGYQETQYF
TRBV2	.	TRBJ1-3	.	TGTGCCAGCAGTGTTGGGGGGTCGGGAGGAAACACCATATATTTT	CASSVGGSGGNTIYF
TRBV19	few	TRBJ1-2	.	TGTGCCAGTAGTATATCCCCCCCAGGGGAAGATGGCTACACCTTC	CASSISPPGEDGYTF
TRBV5-8	.	TRBJ2-5	TRBD1	TGTGCCAGCAGTTCTGGGACAGGGCGAGGAGAGACCCAGTACTTC	CASSSGTGRGETQYF
TRBV9	.	TRBJ2-7	TRBD2	TGTGCCAGCAGCGTGGCTAGCGGGCCGACCTACGAGCAGTACTTC	CASSVASGPTYEQYF
TRBV7-2	.	TRBJ1-4	.	TGTGCCAGCACGGGGGGCGTCGGGGAAAAACTGTTTTTT	CASTGGVGEKLFF
TRBV27	.	TRBJ2-6	TRBD1	TGTGCCAGCAGTCTATCCGGGACAGATTTCTTCTCTGGGGCCAACGTCCTGACTTTC	CASSLSGTDFFSGANVLTF
TRBV5-1	once	TRBJ2-7	TRBD1	TGCGCCAGCAGCTTGGGGGACAGGGGGCTACCGACCTACGAGCAGTACTTC	CASSLGDRGLPTYEQYF
TRBV2	few	TRBJ1-4	.	TGTGCCAGCAGGGATATCTTTAGGGGGACGACGGGTGAAAAACTGTTTTTT	CASRDIFRGTTGEKLFF
TRBV7-9	.	TRBJ2-7	TRBD2	TGTGCCAGCAGCGCTAGCGGGGGCGAGATGTACTTC	CASSASGGEMYF
TRBV29-1	.	TRBJ2-3	.	TGCAGCGTTGAAGTGAGGGATACGCAGTATTTT	CSVEVRDTQYF
TRBV15	.	TRBJ2-5	.	TGTGCCACCAGCAGAGATGTTATTGCAGAGACCCAGTACTTC	CATSRDVIAETQYF
TRBV2	.	TRBJ1-3	.	TGTGCCAGCAGATCCGGCAGGGTCACTACTGGAAACACCATATATTTT	CASRSGRVTTGNTIYF